This TCR beta chain was recovered during a study of OX40 agonist ivuxolimab in advanced cancers. Study overall: Patients received intravenous ivuxolimab every 2 weeks at 0.01 to 10 mg/kg.

Individuals having autoimmune disease history or systemic immunosuppression were not enrolled. Baseline, cycle 4 day 1, and cycle 7 day 1 were the blood sampling points. The data were produced by immunoSEQ multiplex PCR, yet TCRdb's version contains in-frame clones alone and is incomplete. The table lists 65,000 to 80,000 clones, 84% of them singletons. From germline, CDR1 is SGHTA and CDR2 FQGNSA. CDR3 length: 15 residues. The junction had 6 bases not matched to a gene; V was cut back by 5 bases and J by 7 bases. This clone was counted a few times. This TCR was recovered from an adult with an advanced solid tumor such as melanoma, head and neck, liver or kidney cancer. The sequencing here drew on CD4+ or CD8+ T cells sorted from blood, taken in a trial of the OX40 agonist ivuxolimab. This rearrangement joins TRBV7-2 to TRBJ1-6; 9 nucleotides agree with TRBD1. CDR3 nucleotides: TGTGCCAGCAGCCCACGGACAGGGGCCAATTCACCCCTCCACTTT. The encoded protein is CASSPRTGANSPLHF. Filled out from reference TRBV7-2 and TRBJ1-6, the complete variable domain reads GAGVSQSPSNKVTEKGKDVELRCDPISGHTALYWYRQSLGQGLEFLIYFQGNSAPDKSGLPSDRFSAERTGGSVSTLTIQRTQQEDSAVYLCASSPRTGANSPLHFGNGTRLTVT.